A single sample is the source of the 27 T cell receptor beta chains below, sequenced in a study of T cell responses to AZD1222 COVID-19 vaccine. The repertoire was sequenced with immunoSEQ multiplex PCR; TCRdb's copy has only in-frame clones and lacks some. The table lists around 150,000 clones, around 93% of them singletons. Sequencing was performed on peripheral blood, taken on day 0 of AZD1222 vaccination. All receptors derive from an adult in good health.

The chain uses TRBV3-1 (or the pseudogene TRBV3-2) and TRBJ1-6, with D possibly being TRBD1 (6 bases). V shed 4 bases and J shed 8 bases, with 12 bases lying between them. The CDR3 extends over 14 amino acids. Germline V lookup: CDR1 LGHDT, CDR2 YNNKEL (reference sequence). The CDR3 DNA reads as TGTGCCAGCAGCCGAACAGGGAGCCATTCACCCCTCCACTTT. It encodes CASSRTGSHSPLHF.

The J gene is TRBJ1-2, the V gene TRBV5-1; the D is unclear. The CDR3 contains 13 residues. The V and J ends lost 3 bases and 8 bases respectively, with 14 bases between them. Germline V gene lookup returns CDR1 SGHRS and CDR2 YFSETQ. This CDR3 reads CASSSGVATGYTF. In DNA form, the CDR3 reads TGCGCCAGCAGCTCTGGGGTGGCCACGGGCTACACCTTC.

This clone was counted once. The rearrangement links TRBV3-1 (or the pseudogene TRBV3-2) to TRBJ2-7; D not certain. CDR1 and CDR2 from the germline V gene are LGHDT and YNNKEL (reference sequence). Trimming took off 5 bases at V and 5 bases at J, with 22 bases between the two ends. The length of the CDR3 is 16 residues. The CDR3 spells CASSGFSPFVLDEQYF. The CDR3 DNA sequence: TGTGCCAGCAGCGGGTTCAGTCCTTTCGTGTTAGACGAGCAGTACTTC.

The rearrangement uses TRBV9 and TRBJ1-4; D call uncertain. Looked up from germline, CDR1 is SGDLS and CDR2 is YYNGEE. V lost 4 bases to trimming and J lost 4 bases, with 11 bases between them. The CDR3 sequence is 14 residues long. The CDR3 spells CASSSRTDNEKLFF. DNA of the CDR3: TGTGCCAGCAGCTCTCGGACGGATAATGAAAAACTGTTTTTT.

In DNA, the CDR3 is TGTGCCTGGAGTGTAAAGGCAGACAACACCGGGGAGCTGTTTTTT. This encodes CAWSVKADNTGELFF. The chain uses TRBV30 and TRBJ2-2; D ambiguous. CDR1 GTSNPN and CDR2 SVGIG come from the germline V gene (reference sequence). The CDR3 extends over 15 amino acids. Trimming left V 0 bases short and J 2 bases short, with 10 bases between.

J is TRBJ2-2 and V is TRBV28; D possibly corresponds to TRBD1 (5 bases). The V gene's germline CDR1 is MDHEN and CDR2 SYDVKM. Trimming left V 6 bases short and J 2 bases short, with 10 bases between. This CDR3 comprises 14 residues. The CDR3 reads CASRRQGNTGELFF. CDR3 DNA: TGTGCCAGCAGGCGGCAGGGAAACACCGGGGAGCTGTTTTTT.

The chain employs TRBV7-9 and TRBJ1-2, with 11 bases matching TRBD1. The CDR3 has 15 residues. V lost 3 bases to trimming and J lost 8 bases; unmatched junction nucleotides: 8. Germline V lookup: CDR1 SEHNR, CDR2 FQNEAQ (reference sequence). The DNA for the CDR3 is TGTGCCAGCAGCTTTAGTGGACAGGGGGCGCGGGGCTACACCTTC. Residues: CASSFSGQGARGYTF.

As to this clone: Compared with germline, one end of the junction differs, possibly owing to a read error. The V gene is TRBV10-3, the J gene TRBJ2-4; D is possibly TRBD1 (6 bases). Germline loops: CDR1 ENHRY, CDR2 SYGVKD. The CDR3 has 15 amino acids. The CDR3 DNA follows: TGTGCCATCAGTGTTCGGCAGGGGTCCAAAAACATTCAATACTTC. Amino acid sequence: CAISVRQGSKNIQYF.

There are a few counts of this clone. V is TRBV6-2 or TRBV6-3 and J is TRBJ1-1, with 7 bases aligning to TRBD1. In germline, CDR1 is MNHEY, CDR2 SVGEGT. Losses at the gene ends were 4 bases for V and 0 bases for J; bases not matched to a gene: 11. This CDR3 contains 17 residues. Here the CDR3 reads CASSSATTGAMNTEAFF. For the CDR3, the DNA is TGTGCCAGCAGTTCCGCCACTACAGGGGCAATGAACACTGAAGCTTTCTTT.

V gene TRBV6-1 combines with J gene TRBJ2-2, with 7 bases lining up with TRBD1. The trim removed 2 bases at V and 3 bases at J, leaving 3 bases unmatched. The CDR3 is 15 amino acids. Germline V gives CDR1 MNHNS, CDR2 SASEGT. CDR3 in DNA: TGTGCCAGCAGTGAATACAGGGGTGACACCGGGGAGCTGTTTTTT. It specifies CASSEYRGDTGELFF.

The chain carries TRBV19 and TRBJ1-1; 9 bases align to TRBD1. With 3 bases clipped from V and 2 bases from J, the junction kept 7 bases outside the gene matches. Germline values: CDR1 LNHDA, CDR2 SQIVND (reference sequence). The CDR3 has 16 amino acids. CDR3 in amino acids: CASSIGDRVGNTEAFF. The CDR3 DNA sequence: TGTGCCAGTAGTATCGGGGACAGGGTGGGAAACACTGAAGCTTTCTTT. The full variable domain, completed using reference TRBV19 and TRBJ1-1, is DGGITQSPKYLFRKEGQNVTLSCEQNLNHDAMYWYRQDPGQGLRLIYYSQIVNDFQKGDIAEGYSVSREKKESFPLTVTSAQKNPTAFYLCASSIGDRVGNTEAFFGQGTRLTVV.

The chain is built from TRBV19 and TRBJ1-1; D remains unclear. Trimming pared 3 bases from V and 3 bases from J, leaving 8 bases between. CDR3 length equals 13 residues. CDR1 LNHDA and CDR2 SQIVND come from the germline V gene (reference sequence). The CDR3 reads CASSITGDTEAFF. The CDR3 DNA reads as TGTGCCAGTAGTATCACCGGTGACACTGAAGCTTTCTTT.

This clone was detected a few times. The chain joins TRBV7-6 to TRBJ2-7; 11 bases line up with TRBD1. V lost 1 base to trimming and J lost 4 bases; unmatched junction nucleotides: 3. From germline, CDR1 is SGHVS and CDR2 FNYEAQ. There are 15 residues in the CDR3. The CDR3 sequence is CASSLGDRGVYEQYF. The CDR3 DNA reads as TGTGCCAGCAGCTTAGGGGACAGGGGGGTTTACGAGCAGTACTTC.

The chain carries TRBV5-1 and TRBJ1-2; a weak D match, TRBD1 (5 bases). The germline CDR1 and CDR2 sequences are SGHRS and YFSETQ. The CDR3 is made up of 13 amino acids. Trimming removed 4 bases from V and 4 bases from J, with 11 bases in between. The CDR3 here is CASSTGRTYGYTF. The CDR3 bases are TGCGCCAGCAGCACGGGACGGACCTATGGCTACACCTTC.

This sequence joins TRBV11-2 and TRBJ2-1; 8 positions match TRBD2. CDR1 and CDR2 (germline): SGHAT, FQNNGV. With V trimmed by 7 bases and J by 3 bases, 8 bases remained unmatched. The CDR3 length is 15 residues. CDR3 protein: CASTEIAGHYNEQFF. CDR3 nucleotides: TGTGCCAGCACCGAAATAGCGGGGCACTACAATGAGCAGTTCTTC.

The chain joins TRBV3-1 (or the pseudogene TRBV3-2) to TRBJ1-1; D ambiguous. CDR1 and CDR2 (germline): LGHDT, YNNKEL (reference sequence). V dropped 2 bases and J dropped 1 base, with 8 bases sitting between them. This CDR3 is 14 amino acids long. CDR3 residues: CASSQLQRNTEAFF. The CDR3 nucleotides read TGTGCCAGCAGCCAACTACAGAGGAACACTGAAGCTTTCTTT.

This clone has a single count. The genes are TRBV19 and TRBJ1-5; D is ambiguous. V lost 1 base to trimming and J lost 5 bases, with 9 bases between them. Germline CDR1 is LNHDA and CDR2 is SQIVND (reference sequence). CDR3 length: 14 residues. The CDR3 sequence is CASSIVPGDQPQHF. The CDR3 coding sequence is TGTGCCAGTAGTATAGTACCCGGGGATCAGCCCCAGCATTTT.

J is TRBJ1-2 and V is TRBV27; 8 nucleotides match TRBD1. The germline gives CDR1 MNHEY, CDR2 SMNVEV (reference sequence). J was trimmed by 2 bases and V by 2 bases; bases with no gene match: 7. The CDR3 length is 16 residues. The CDR3 spells CASSLRGTGRNYGYTF. The CDR3, as DNA: TGTGCCAGCAGTTTACGGGGGACAGGCAGAAACTATGGCTACACCTTC.

The CDR3 loop reads CASRRGTGLQETQYF. As DNA, the CDR3 is TGTGCCAGCAGAAGGGGGACAGGGTTGCAAGAGACCCAGTACTTC. The V call is TRBV27, the J call TRBJ2-5, with 9 bases fitting TRBD1. CDR3 length: 15 amino acids. Germline assignment: CDR1 MNHEY and CDR2 SMNVEV (reference sequence). The V segment lost 6 bases and the J segment 2 bases; nucleotides outside the gene matches: 7.

The rearrangement links TRBV9 to TRBJ1-2, with D uncertain. CDR3 size: 14 residues. V shed 0 bases and J shed 8 bases, with 14 bases lying between them. Germline lookup yields CDR1 SGDLS and CDR2 YYNGEE. The CDR3 DNA is TGTGCCAGCAGCGTAGTACCCGAGGCCGGCGGCTACACCTTC. As protein: CASSVVPEAGGYTF.

CDR3 sequence (DNA): TGTGCCAGCAGCTTAGACGGGTGGGAACTAACCTCTGGAAACACCATATATTTT. This gives the protein CASSLDGWELTSGNTIYF. V usage is TRBV11-2 and J usage is TRBJ1-3; D gene unclear. Looked up from germline, CDR1 is SGHAT and CDR2 is FQNNGV. The CDR3 has 18 residues. The germline V and J ends were trimmed by 0 bases and 0 bases, with 15 bases remaining between them.

The rearrangement links TRBV7-7 to TRBJ2-1; the match to TRBD1 covers 10 bases. This CDR3 is built from 16 residues. Germline lookup yields CDR1 SSHAT and CDR2 FNYEAQ (reference sequence). Trimming cost V 1 base and J 2 bases; bases outside gene matches: 2. As DNA, the CDR3 is TGTGCCAGCAGCTTAGGGGGGACAGGGGCCTACAATGAGCAGTTCTTC. Its translation is CASSLGGTGAYNEQFF. The whole variable domain, filled in from reference TRBV7-7 and TRBJ2-1, reads GAGVSQSPRYKVTKRGQDVTLRCDPISSHATLYWYQQALGQGPEFLTYFNYEAQPDKSGLPSDRFSAERPEGSISTLTIQRTEQRDSAMYRCASSLGGTGAYNEQFFGPGTRLTVL.

The chain uses TRBV28 and TRBJ1-1, with D tentatively TRBD1 (5 bases). The germline V gene has CDR1 MDHEN and CDR2 SYDVKM. There are 15 residues in the CDR3. V was pared by 7 bases and J by 4 bases, with 19 bases between. The CDR3 bases are TGTGCCAGCACCCGTCCGGGGGGGATAGGCACTGAAGCTTTCTTT. This gives the protein CASTRPGGIGTEAFF.

The gene calls are TRBV11-2 and TRBJ2-3, with D possibly TRBD2 on 6 matching bases. V was trimmed by 9 bases and J by 4 bases, leaving 20 bases between them. This CDR3 is built from 15 residues. Looked up from germline, CDR1 is SGHAT and CDR2 is FQNNGV. The CDR3 DNA reads as TGTGCCAGGAGACCTGAAGCGGACTACCCAGATACGCAGTATTTT. Translated, it gives CARRPEADYPDTQYF.

This chain links TRBV6-5 with TRBJ2-7; possible D gene TRBD1, 6 bases. The CDR3 sequence is 14 residues long. V lost 5 bases to trimming and J lost 4 bases, with 15 bases between them. Per the germline V gene, CDR1 is MNHEY and CDR2 is SVGAGI. CDR3 nucleotide sequence: TGTGCCAGCAGTCTACAGGGAATTGGGTACGAGCAGTACTTC. Protein product: CASSLQGIGYEQYF.

The genes are TRBV5-1 and TRBJ1-2, with a possible D match to TRBD1 (5 bases). The CDR3 is made up of 16 amino acids. CDR1 is SGHRS and CDR2 is YFSETQ in the germline V gene. V was clipped by 0 bases and J by 7 bases, with 19 bases between them. For the CDR3, the DNA is TGCGCCAGCAGCTTGGAAGTAGGGGCAAAGGGAGGTGGCTACACCTTC. It translates to CASSLEVGAKGGGYTF.

This chain links TRBV10-2 with TRBJ2-1; TRBD1 agrees at 12 bases. With V trimmed by 6 bases and J by 6 bases, 9 bases remained unmatched. In germline, CDR1 is WSHSY, CDR2 SAAADI. The CDR3 extends over 16 amino acids. The DNA for the CDR3 is TGCGCCAGCAGCCCTGCCGGGACAGGGGGCTTCAATGAGCAGTTCTTC. Translation: CASSPAGTGGFNEQFF.